The clone carrying this T cell receptor beta chain has just one count. This specimen comes from a study of CD8 T cells in Susac syndrome. The study used healthy donors as controls matched for age and sex. About 0.5 to 1 ug RNA was reverse transcribed with random hexamers. An immunoSEQ multiplex PCR amplified TCR beta CDR3 over 54 Vbeta and 13 Jbeta. TCRdb passed the immunoSEQ multiplex PCR reads through MiXCR, listing each CDR3 protein once. Here the sample spans about 110,000 distinct CDR3 sequences, about 95% being singletons. The length of the CDR3 is 14 residues. Trimming took 7 bases from V and 2 from J; bases not matched to a gene: 8. CDR1 MDHEN and CDR2 SYDVKM come from the germline V gene.

The chain couples TRBV28 to TRBJ2-7, with TRBD2 matching over 7 bases. The receptor comes from a human donor in good health. Sequencing was carried out using CD4+ T cells from PBMCs. CDR3 amino acids: CASTAGAKTYEQYF. In DNA, the CDR3 is TGTGCCAGCACCGCGGGAGCCAAAACCTACGAGCAGTACTTC. Looking up the rest from reference TRBV28 and TRBJ2-7 gives the full variable domain: DVKVTQSSRYLVKRTGEKVFLECVQDMDHENMFWYRQDPGLGLRLIYFSYDVKMKEKGDIPEGYSVSREKKERFSLILESASTNQTSMYLCASTAGAKTYEQYFGPGTRLTVT.